This T cell receptor beta chain was identified in a study of T cell repertoires in cytomegalovirus infection. Turning to the study itself: Public TCR beta signatures were indicative of both CMV infection and a matching HLA type.

Regarding this clonotype: Its specificity is unknown. A junction end diverges from the germline sequence, so it may reflect a read error.

CDR3 length equals 13 residues. TCRdb ran MiXCR on the reads and lists one entry per CDR3 protein. In the table there are about 47,000 distinct CDR3 sequences, 15% to 20% of which are singletons. J is TRBJ2-3 and V is TRBV12-3 or TRBV12-4; 10 nucleotides line up with TRBD1. The source of this sequence is a human donor in good health (CMV status not recorded). Some clones in this sample may be carry-over from other donors' samples. The sequences come from CD8+ T cells from cultured PBMCs, collected from culture after CMV antigen stimulation. The CDR3 reads CASSQLRDRGRHF. As DNA, the CDR3 is TGTGCCAGCAGTCAGCTCCGGGACAGGGGAAGACATTTT.